A selection of T cell receptor beta chains follows, all from one sample in a study of human T cells and chemical hapten exposure. TCRdb called the RACE reads again in MiXCR, with one record for every CDR3 protein. This table holds 50,000 to 70,000 distinct CDR3 sequences, roughly 10% found once. Sample: whole blood, taken in connection with sensitization to the hapten diphenylcyclopropenone (DPC). These receptors came from a man aged 35-49 years with alopecia areata. Some clones in this sample may be carry-over from other donors' samples. CDR3s include the opening cysteine and the closing phenylalanine or tryptophan. D genes are given only for firm matches. Only some rows state a clone size, as once, few, many or a class for expanded clones.

size: NA; V: TRBV9; J: TRBJ2-3; D: NA; CDR3: CASSASVDTQYF; DNA: TGTGCCAGCAGTGCTTCAGTGGATACGCAGTATTTT
size: many; V: TRBV6-5; J: TRBJ2-2; D: TRBD2; CDR3: CASSYGLAGAGELFF; DNA: TGTGCCAGCAGTTACGGACTAGCGGGAGCCGGGGAGCTGTTTTTT
size: NA; V: TRBV14; J: TRBJ2-5; D: TRBD1; CDR3: CASSGTGTGKETQYF; DNA: TGTGCCAGCAGCGGCACCGGGACAGGCAAAGAGACCCAGTACTTC
size: few; V: TRBV7-9; J: TRBJ1-5; D: NA; CDR3: CASSLTGNQPQHF; DNA: TGTGCCAGCAGTCTAACGGGTAATCAGCCCCAGCATTTT
size: NA; V: TRBV4-1; J: TRBJ2-7; D: TRBD1; CDR3: CASSLDRGANEQYF; DNA: TGCGCCAGCAGCCTGGACAGGGGGGCGAACGAGCAGTACTTC
size: few; V: TRBV7-8; J: TRBJ1-5; D: NA; CDR3: CASSLEESNQPQHF; DNA: TGTGCCAGCAGCTTAGAAGAAAGCAATCAGCCCCAGCATTTT
size: many; V: TRBV9; J: TRBJ1-1; D: NA; CDR3: CASSPPPPNTEAFF; DNA: TGTGCCAGCAGCCCCCCTCCCCCGAACACTGAAGCTTTCTTT
size: many; V: TRBV12-3/TRBV12-4; J: TRBJ2-7; D: TRBD1; CDR3: CASSRTGQNYEQYF; DNA: TGTGCCAGCAGCCGGACAGGGCAGAACTACGAGCAGTACTTC
size: many; V: TRBV20-1; J: TRBJ2-2; D: TRBD2; CDR3: CSARRGFTSGTLPSTGELFF; DNA: TGCAGTGCTAGACGGGGATTTACTAGCGGGACCCTTCCTAGTACCGGGGAGCTGTTTTTT
size: many; V: TRBV7-8; J: TRBJ2-7; D: TRBD2; CDR3: CASSPGGGSSYEQYF; DNA: TGTGCCAGCAGCCCGGGAGGGGGGAGCTCCTACGAGCAGTACTTC
size: few; V: TRBV6-2/TRBV6-3; J: TRBJ2-7; D: TRBD2; CDR3: CASRRLAGGASYRYEQYF; DNA: TGTGCCAGCAGAAGACTAGCGGGAGGAGCCTCCTATAGGTACGAGCAGTACTTC
size: many; V: TRBV15; J: TRBJ2-3; D: NA; CDR3: CATTPGTLGRDTQYF; DNA: TGTGCCACCACCCCGGGAACCTTAGGGAGGGATACGCAGTATTTT
size: many; V: TRBV5-1; J: TRBJ2-7; D: TRBD2; CDR3: CASSLGAGGPYEQYF; DNA: TGCGCCAGCAGCTTAGGCGCGGGAGGGCCTTACGAGCAGTACTTC
size: few; V: TRBV29-1; J: TRBJ2-5; D: NA; CDR3: CSGRAGQETQYF; DNA: TGCAGTGGTAGGGCTGGCCAAGAGACCCAGTACTTC
size: many; V: TRBV27; J: TRBJ2-7; D: TRBD2; CDR3: CASSAGLAGSYEQYF; DNA: TGTGCCAGCAGTGCCGGACTAGCGGGGTCCTACGAGCAGTACTTC
size: NA; V: TRBV7-9; J: TRBJ2-7; D: NA; CDR3: CASSPPLPTSYEQYF; DNA: TGTGCCAGCAGCCCACCTCTGCCGACCTCCTACGAGCAGTACTTC
size: few; V: TRBV5-4; J: TRBJ2-7; D: TRBD2; CDR3: CASSSDRLAGPYEQYF; DNA: TGTGCCAGCAGCTCTGACCGACTAGCGGGGCCTTACGAGCAGTACTTC